One sample yielded the 5 T cell receptor beta chains listed below, sequenced in a study of blood T cell repertoires in COVID-19. Data came from immunoSEQ multiplex PCR; TCRdb stores just in-frame clones and leaves some out. The sample lists over 95,000 clones; around four fifths were seen once. The sample was peripheral blood. The receptors were gathered from a woman between 35 and 50 years old with acute or convalescent COVID-19.

Remarks on this clone: The same CDR3 arises from other DNA sequences in this sample as well. V is TRBV12-3 or TRBV12-4 and J is TRBJ2-3, with D maybe TRBD2 (7 bases). Trimming stripped 2 bases from V and 5 bases from J, with 8 bases between. The CDR3 contains 13 residues. The DNA for the CDR3 is TGTGCCAGCAGTTTAAGGGGGGGAGATACGCAGTATTTT. Translating it yields CASSLRGGDTQYF.

V gene TRBV19 combines with J gene TRBJ1-5; the match to TRBD1 covers 9 bases. Germline-derived CDR1 and CDR2 are LNHDA and SQIVND (reference sequence). The CDR3 sequence is 16 residues long. V lost 7 bases, J lost 6 bases, and 13 bases stayed unmatched. In DNA form, the CDR3 reads TGTGCCAGTACCTCCTGGGGGACAGGGACGAGTCAGCCCCAGCATTTT. Protein: CASTSWGTGTSQPQHF.

This clone was recorded only once. This rearrangement joins TRBV7-3 to TRBJ1-6, with 7 nucleotides matching TRBD1. The germline V gene has CDR1 SGHTA and CDR2 FQGTGA. The trim removed 5 bases at V and 6 bases at J, leaving 4 bases unmatched. This CDR3 is built from 14 residues. The CDR3 bases are TGTGCCAGCAGCCCGGGACAGTCTAATTCACCCCTCCACTTT. It is translated as CASSPGQSNSPLHF.

The CDR3 here is CSVPGLARTDTQYF. CDR3 nucleotide sequence: TGCAGCGTCCCAGGACTAGCGAGAACAGATACGCAGTATTTT. V and J are TRBV29-1 and TRBJ2-3; 9 bases are a match to TRBD2. The germline CDR1 and CDR2 sequences are SQVTM and ANQGSEA. CDR3 length: 14 amino acids. V lost 6 bases and J lost 3; bases outside the gene matches: 7.

The V gene is TRBV6-2 or TRBV6-3, the J gene TRBJ2-7; 11 nucleotides line up with TRBD1. CDR1 is MNHEY and CDR2 is SVGEGT in the germline V gene. V lost 2 bases to trimming and J lost 0 bases; unmatched junction nucleotides: 3. This CDR3 has 16 amino acids. The CDR3 nucleotides are TGTGCCAGCAGTTACGGGACAGGGGGAAGCTCCTACGAGCAGTACTTC. This translates into CASSYGTGGSSYEQYF.